The text below deals with one T cell receptor beta chain. The antigen is not known. This sample is drawn from a study of cytotoxic CD8 clonotypes in ibrutinib-treated CLL. Germline-derived CDR1 and CDR2 are MDHEN and SYDVKM. V was trimmed by 5 bases and J by 6 bases, leaving 17 bases between them. The CDR3 has 15 residues. The source of roughly 1.9 micrograms of genomic DNA for TCR beta libraries was cryopreserved PBMCs. Broader study findings: Sampling of sustained-remission and progressing patients occurred at differing times. Circulating CD8+ T-cell counts were tracked by baseline clonality, which exceeded that of age-matched healthy donors.

This table comes from immunoSEQ multiplex PCR, and its TCRdb copy is limited to in-frame clones, with some not included. The sample shows around 200,000 clones, more than 65% of them seen only once. This TCR was recovered from a human donor with chronic lymphocytic leukemia. This chain joins TRBV28 and TRBJ1-5; D is possibly TRBD1 (6 bases). Material: PBMCs, obtained after 12 months of ibrutinib treatment. The CDR3 region is CASSAQGNLPQPQHF. The CDR3 nucleotides are TGTGCCAGCAGTGCTCAGGGGAACTTACCTCAGCCCCAGCATTTT.